A selection of T cell receptor beta chains follows, all from one sample in a study of blood T cell repertoires in COVID-19. Method: immunoSEQ multiplex PCR; TCRdb's copy keeps in-frame clones and lacks some. The table has around 80,000 clones, over 70% seen once. Sequenced: peripheral blood. These receptors came from a man aged 45 to 65 with active or convalescent COVID-19. The CDR3 runs from the conserved cysteine through the conserved F or W. A D gene is named only where the DNA matches it firmly. Expanded clones get a size class; other rows say once, few or many, or leave the size out.

J gene	V gene	clone size	D gene	CDR3 protein	CDR3 DNA
TRBJ2-3	TRBV5-4	NA	NA	CASSQARGASTDTQYF	TGTGCCAGCAGCCAAGCCCGGGGGGCCAGCACAGATACGCAGTATTTT
TRBJ1-1	TRBV5-1	NA	TRBD1	CASSPTGGNTEAFF	TGCGCCAGCAGCCCGACAGGGGGGAACACTGAAGCTTTCTTT
TRBJ2-2	TRBV30	NA	NA	CAWSVLGQYTGELFF	TGTGCCTGGAGTGTTCTTGGACAGTACACCGGGGAGCTGTTTTTT
TRBJ1-6	TRBV5-6	NA	NA	CASSLGGGSPLHF	TGTGCCAGCAGCTTGGGGGGGGGATCACCCCTCCACTTT
TRBJ2-2	TRBV7-9	NA	TRBD1	CASSLRQGADTGELFF	TGTGCCAGCAGCTTGAGACAGGGGGCCGACACCGGGGAGCTGTTTTTT
TRBJ1-5	TRBV2	NA	NA	CASSDRVVQPQHF	TGTGCCAGCAGTGATCGGGTTGTTCAGCCCCAGCATTTT
TRBJ1-5	TRBV6-5	NA	NA	CASSSSLQGHQPQHF	TGTGCCAGCAGTTCCTCTTTACAGGGCCATCAGCCCCAGCATTTT
TRBJ2-3	TRBV12-3/TRBV12-4	NA	NA	CASSPGLWDTQYF	TGTGCCAGCAGTCCAGGACTCTGGGATACGCAGTATTTT
TRBJ2-2	TRBV5-4	NA	NA	CASSLVVRDTGELFF	TGTGCCAGCAGCTTGGTCGTACGCGACACCGGGGAGCTGTTTTTT
TRBJ2-4	TRBV10-3	NA	NA	CAISEMSGGGRKNIQYF	TGTGCCATCAGTGAGATGAGTGGGGGGGGCCGGAAAAACATTCAGTACTTC
TRBJ2-3	TRBV4-3	NA	NA	CASSQGGSRDTQYF	TGCGCCAGCAGCCAAGGAGGTAGCCGGGATACGCAGTATTTT
TRBJ2-7	TRBV7-2	NA	NA	CASSSTGRYEQYF	TGTGCCAGCAGCTCAACGGGTCGTTACGAGCAGTACTTC
TRBJ2-7	TRBV21-1	NA	NA	CASSVRDRATTSYEQYF	TGTGCCAGCAGCGTCCGGGACAGGGCAACGACTTCCTACGAGCAGTACTTC
TRBJ1-4	TRBV19	few	NA	CASSIGGSREKLFF	TGTGCCAGTAGTATTGGAGGTTCCCGCGAAAAACTGTTTTTT
TRBJ1-4	TRBV7-8	few	TRBD1	CASSLDREWGKGKLFF	TGTGCCAGCAGTTTAGACAGGGAGTGGGGAAAGGGAAAACTGTTTTTT
TRBJ2-2	TRBV2	NA	NA	CASSEPTETGELFF	TGTGCCAGCAGTGAACCTACAGAGACCGGGGAGCTGTTTTTT
TRBJ1-5	TRBV2	NA	NA	CASSYTEPNQPQHF	TGTGCCAGCAGTTATACAGAGCCCAATCAGCCCCAGCATTTT
TRBJ2-5	TRBV7-3	NA	NA	CASSAAGAGTQYF	TGTGCCAGCAGCGCAGCAGGGGCCGGGACCCAGTACTTC
TRBJ2-7	TRBV18	once	TRBD1	CASSPPGQGLSYEQYF	TGTGCCAGCTCACCACCGGGACAGGGTCTCTCCTACGAGCAGTACTTC
TRBJ2-5	TRBV7-9	NA	TRBD1	CASSLLADRGLETQYF	TGTGCCAGCAGCTTACTCGCGGACAGGGGGCTGGAGACCCAGTACTTC
TRBJ1-5	TRBV6-5	NA	TRBD1	CASNLQGAGNQPQHF	TGTGCCAGCAACCTACAGGGGGCAGGAAATCAGCCCCAGCATTTT
TRBJ2-1	TRBV4-1	NA	TRBD2	CASSQATSGNYNEQFF	TGCGCCAGCAGCCAAGCGACTAGCGGTAACTACAATGAGCAGTTCTTC
TRBJ2-3	TRBV7-3	NA	TRBD2	CASSRRPGLDGTQYF	TGTGCCAGCAGCCGTCGACCGGGACTAGACGGTACGCAGTATTTT
TRBJ1-1	TRBV29-1	NA	TRBD1	CSVESRGTEAFF	TGCAGCGTTGAATCCAGGGGGACTGAAGCTTTCTTT
TRBJ1-3	TRBV9	NA	NA	CASSQGSSGNTIYF	TGTGCCAGCAGCCAGGGGTCCTCTGGAAACACCATATATTTT
TRBJ2-7	TRBV5-1	NA	TRBD2	CASSPGGGLTYEQYF	TGCGCCAGCAGCCCCGGGGGGGGATTAACCTACGAGCAGTACTTC
TRBJ2-7	TRBV6-2/TRBV6-3	NA	TRBD1	CASSYSAGQAYEQYF	TGTGCCAGCAGTTACTCGGCAGGACAGGCCTACGAGCAGTACTTC
TRBJ1-1	TRBV19	NA	TRBD1	CASSFPTGETEAFF	TGTGCCAGTAGTTTCCCGACAGGGGAGACTGAAGCTTTCTTT
TRBJ2-2	TRBV7-8	NA	TRBD1	CASSSGTGITGELFF	TGTGCCAGCAGCTCAGGGACAGGGATCACCGGGGAGCTGTTTTTT
TRBJ1-1	TRBV9	NA	NA	CASSPLQRSTEAFF	TGTGCCAGCAGCCCATTACAAAGAAGCACTGAAGCTTTCTTT
TRBJ1-2	TRBV11-2	NA	TRBD1	CASSVDRGGYGYTF	TGTGCCAGCAGCGTCGACAGGGGCGGCTATGGCTACACCTTC
TRBJ2-2	TRBV18	NA	NA	CASSPLMHRNTGELFF	TGTGCCAGCTCACCACTCATGCACAGAAACACCGGGGAGCTGTTTTTT
TRBJ2-3	TRBV7-3	NA	NA	CASSPGGWADTQYF	TGTGCCAGCAGCCCTGGAGGGTGGGCAGATACGCAGTATTTT
TRBJ2-7	TRBV6-1	few	TRBD1	CASSEWTGGSYEQYF	TGTGCCAGCAGTGAGTGGACAGGGGGATCCTACGAGCAGTACTTC
TRBJ2-5	TRBV5-4	NA	TRBD1	CASSGSLRGRETQYF	TGTGCCAGCAGCGGATCGTTAAGGGGGCGGGAGACCCAGTACTTC
TRBJ2-3	TRBV11-2	NA	TRBD2	CASSFSLAGSTDTQYF	TGTGCCAGCAGCTTCTCCTTAGCGGGGTCCACAGATACGCAGTATTTT
TRBJ2-7	TRBV28	few	TRBD2	CASRVAGWYEQYF	TGTGCCAGCAGAGTAGCGGGATGGTACGAGCAGTACTTC
TRBJ2-6	TRBV7-2	NA	TRBD1	CASSQRQGARSGANVLTF	TGTGCCAGCAGCCAAAGACAGGGGGCGCGATCCGGGGCCAACGTCCTGACTTTC
TRBJ2-7	TRBV28	NA	TRBD1	CASSSTGTGDHEQYF	TGTGCCAGCAGTTCTACCGGGACAGGGGATCACGAGCAGTACTTC
TRBJ2-7	TRBV10-3	NA	TRBD2	CAISESPTGRGVNEQYF	TGTGCCATCAGTGAGTCCCCAACCGGGAGGGGGGTCAACGAGCAGTACTTC
TRBJ1-2	TRBV5-1	many	NA	CASSFTGQTSYGYTF	TGCGCCAGCAGCTTCACAGGACAAACCTCCTATGGCTACACCTTC
TRBJ1-1	TRBV18	NA	TRBD1	CASSLGQGETEAFF	TGTGCCAGCTCACTCGGACAGGGAGAGACTGAAGCTTTCTTT
TRBJ1-2	TRBV25-1	NA	NA	CASSWAFGYTF	TGTGCCAGCAGTTGGGCGTTTGGCTACACCTTC
TRBJ2-3	TRBV5-1	NA	NA	CASSLEPGREISDTQYF	TGCGCCAGCAGCTTGGAACCAGGACGGGAAATATCAGATACGCAGTATTTT
TRBJ2-3	TRBV3-1/TRBV3-2	NA	TRBD2	CASSPSQLAGSQDTQYF	TGTGCCAGCAGCCCCAGCCAACTAGCGGGGAGCCAGGATACGCAGTATTTT
TRBJ2-3	TRBV5-8	NA	TRBD1	CASSLGDRGTDTQYF	TGTGCCAGCAGCTTGGGGGACAGGGGGACAGATACGCAGTATTTT
TRBJ1-6	TRBV7-8	once	NA	CASSGPQDSPLHF	TGTGCCAGCAGCGGCCCACAGGATTCACCCCTCCACTTT
TRBJ2-2	TRBV5-1	few	TRBD2	CASSLGASGTLNTGELFF	TGCGCCAGCAGCTTGGGAGCTAGCGGCACCTTGAACACCGGGGAGCTGTTTTTT
TRBJ2-1	TRBV6-5	NA	TRBD1	CASRTGGDEQFF	TGTGCCAGCAGGACAGGGGGGGATGAGCAGTTCTTC
TRBJ1-2	TRBV6-5	NA	NA	CASNNGGRGNYGYTF	TGTGCCAGCAATAACGGGGGAAGAGGAAACTATGGCTACACCTTC
TRBJ1-1	TRBV7-8	few	NA	CASSLRREGEAFF	TGTGCCAGCAGCTTGAGAAGGGAGGGGGAAGCTTTCTTT
TRBJ2-7	TRBV9	once	NA	CASSSGQLSYEQYF	TGTGCCAGCAGCTCCGGACAGCTCTCCTACGAGCAGTACTTT
TRBJ1-4	TRBV29-1	NA	TRBD1	CSANRGDEKLFF	TGCAGCGCTAACAGGGGGGATGAAAAACTGTTTTTT
TRBJ2-3	TRBV6-5	NA	TRBD2	CASSNSGGAGYF	TGTGCCAGCAGTAATAGCGGGGGGGCCGGGTATTTT
TRBJ2-3	TRBV29-1	NA	NA	CSVESARGEGTDTQYF	TGCAGCGTTGAGTCCGCCAGGGGGGAGGGCACAGATACGCAGTATTTT
TRBJ1-1	TRBV7-2	once	NA	CASSLNKFTEAFF	TGTGCCAGCAGCCTCAACAAATTCACTGAAGCTTTCTTT
TRBJ1-5	TRBV7-9	many	NA	CASSWEDQPQHF	TGTGCCAGCAGCTGGGAGGATCAGCCCCAGCATTTT
TRBJ2-5	TRBV11-2	once	TRBD1	CASSIGTGEETQYF	TGTGCCAGCAGCATCGGGACAGGGGAAGAGACCCAGTACTTC
TRBJ1-2	TRBV13	NA	NA	CASSSDSTIPYGYTF	TGTGCCAGCAGCTCGGACAGCACAATCCCATATGGCTACACCTTC